The 10 T cell receptor beta chains below come from one sample, sequenced in a study of OX40 agonist ivuxolimab in advanced cancers. Only in-frame clones appear in the TCRdb table, and some are missing; sequencing was by immunoSEQ multiplex PCR. The data contain 65,000 to 75,000 clones, roughly 85% of them seen just once; the ten biggest clones take up roughly 0.8%. The sample consisted of CD4+ or CD8+ T cells sorted from blood, taken in a trial of the OX40 agonist ivuxolimab. The receptors stem from an adult with an advanced solid tumor such as melanoma, head and neck, liver or kidney cancer.

V is TRBV5-1 and J is TRBJ2-5; D may correspond to TRBD1 or TRBD2 (5 bases each). Trimming pared 2 bases from V and 1 base from J, leaving 15 bases between. The CDR3 is made up of 16 amino acids. The germline V gene encodes CDR1 SGHRS and CDR2 YFSETQ. DNA of the CDR3: TGCGCCAGCAGCTTTGCCGTGGGGGTCGGCCAAGAGACCCAGTACTTC. Translating it yields CASSFAVGVGQETQYF. The variable domain in full, completed from reference TRBV5-1 and TRBJ2-5, reads KAGVTQTPRYLIKTRGQQVTLSCSPISGHRSVSWYQQTPGQGLQFLFEYFSETQRNKGNFPGRFSGRQFSNSRSEMNVSTLELGDSALYLCASSFAVGVGQETQYFGPGTRLLVL.

This chain uses TRBV30 with TRBJ1-4; D not resolved. The CDR3 runs to 13 residues. The germline V gene has CDR1 GTSNPN and CDR2 SVGIG (reference sequence). V was cut by 0 bases and J by 6 bases, with 8 bases left in between. The CDR3 is CAWSVEGYEKLFF. Written as DNA, the CDR3 is TGTGCCTGGAGTGTTGAAGGGTATGAAAAACTGTTTTTT.

The rearrangement links TRBV28 to TRBJ1-2; no firm D call. Germline CDR1 reads MDHEN; CDR2 reads SYDVKM. The V gene lost 1 base and the J gene lost 4 bases, with 7 bases spanning the gap. CDR3 length equals 13 residues. CDR3 in DNA: TGTGCCAGCAGTTTATCTGGGTTCTATGGCTACACCTTC. Protein: CASSLSGFYGYTF.

By its share, this clone is medium-sized (0.01 to 0.1%). V is TRBV2 and J is TRBJ2-7; tentatively, D is TRBD1 or TRBD2 (5 bases each). The CDR3 spans 14 residues. Between the trimmed V and J ends, which lost 6 bases and 0 bases, there was a span of 12 bases. From germline, CDR1 is SNHLY and CDR2 FYNNEI. The CDR3 spells CASRTTGASYEQYF. In DNA form, the CDR3 reads TGTGCCAGCAGGACTACAGGAGCCTCCTACGAGCAGTACTTC. Complete variable domain (other parts from reference TRBV2 and TRBJ2-7): EPEVTQTPSHQVTQMGQEVILRCVPISNHLYFYWYRQILGQKVEFLVSFYNNEISEKSEIFDDQFSVERPDGSNFTLKIRSTKLEDSAMYFCASRTTGASYEQYFGPGTRLTVT.

In this sample, this clone turned up a few times. The V gene is TRBV4-3, the J gene TRBJ1-3, with D unresolved. V gave up 3 bases and J gave up 3 bases, with 15 bases separating them. CDR3 length: 16 amino acids. Germline V gives CDR1 LGHNA, CDR2 YSLEER. CDR3 DNA: TGCGCCAGCAGCCAGGGTTCCAGTAACTTTGGAAACACCATATATTTT. It codes for CASSQGSSNFGNTIYF.

V and J are TRBV28 and TRBJ2-4; 10 bases agree with TRBD2. Losses at the gene ends were 3 bases for V and 0 bases for J; bases not matched to a gene: 11. The CDR3 totals 19 residues. CDR1 is MDHEN and CDR2 is SYDVKM in the germline V gene. The CDR3 DNA is TGTGCCAGCAGTTTTTCTAGCGGGGGATGGGGGCCAGCCAAAAACATTCAGTACTTC. Its translation: CASSFSSGGWGPAKNIQYF.

This clone was detected once. The chain has TRBV6-5 and TRBJ2-2, with D hard to call. This CDR3 region has 13 residues. The V gene's germline CDR1 is MNHEY and CDR2 SVGAGI. V dropped 1 base and J dropped 6 bases, with 6 bases sitting between them. The CDR3 coding sequence is TGTGCCAGCAGTTACTACGTTGCCGGGGAGCTGTTTTTT. Its protein product is CASSYYVAGELFF.

This chain joins TRBV28 and TRBJ1-3, with 7 bases aligning to TRBD1. V lost 7 bases and J lost 1; bases outside the gene matches: 4. In germline, CDR1 is MDHEN, CDR2 SYDVKM. This CDR3 is built from 14 residues. The CDR3 spells CASTPGGSGNTIYF. CDR3 nucleotide sequence: TGTGCCAGCACCCCAGGGGGATCTGGAAACACCATATATTTT.

This chain joins TRBV5-4 and TRBJ1-2; TRBD1 matches 7 bases. Germline V lookup: CDR1 SGHNT, CDR2 YYREEE (reference sequence). The CDR3 covers 13 residues. V lost 4 bases and J lost 8; bases outside the gene matches: 8. DNA of the CDR3: TGTGCCAGCAGCCGAACAGGGGCTGAGGGCTACACCTTC. It is translated as CASSRTGAEGYTF.

This clone was observed a single time. V gene TRBV10-3 combines with J gene TRBJ1-5; D is undetermined. The CDR3 is 14 amino acids. V was trimmed by 11 bases and J by 0 bases, leaving 14 bases between them. Germline V gives CDR1 ENHRY, CDR2 SYGVKD. CDR3 protein: CAAAQGFSNQPQHF. The DNA of the CDR3 is TGTGCCGCCGCTCAAGGATTTAGCAATCAGCCCCAGCATTTT.